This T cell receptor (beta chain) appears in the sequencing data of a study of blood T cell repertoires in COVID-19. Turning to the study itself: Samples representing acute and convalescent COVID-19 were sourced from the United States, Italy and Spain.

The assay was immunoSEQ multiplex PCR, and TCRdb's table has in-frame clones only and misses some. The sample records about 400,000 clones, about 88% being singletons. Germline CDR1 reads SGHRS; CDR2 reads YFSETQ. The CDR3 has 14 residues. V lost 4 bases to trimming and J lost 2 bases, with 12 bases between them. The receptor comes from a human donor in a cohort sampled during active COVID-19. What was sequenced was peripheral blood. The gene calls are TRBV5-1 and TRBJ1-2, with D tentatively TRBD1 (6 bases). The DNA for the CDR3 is TGCGCCAGCAGCGGAGAAAGGGGGAACTATGGCTACACCTTC. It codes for CASSGERGNYGYTF.